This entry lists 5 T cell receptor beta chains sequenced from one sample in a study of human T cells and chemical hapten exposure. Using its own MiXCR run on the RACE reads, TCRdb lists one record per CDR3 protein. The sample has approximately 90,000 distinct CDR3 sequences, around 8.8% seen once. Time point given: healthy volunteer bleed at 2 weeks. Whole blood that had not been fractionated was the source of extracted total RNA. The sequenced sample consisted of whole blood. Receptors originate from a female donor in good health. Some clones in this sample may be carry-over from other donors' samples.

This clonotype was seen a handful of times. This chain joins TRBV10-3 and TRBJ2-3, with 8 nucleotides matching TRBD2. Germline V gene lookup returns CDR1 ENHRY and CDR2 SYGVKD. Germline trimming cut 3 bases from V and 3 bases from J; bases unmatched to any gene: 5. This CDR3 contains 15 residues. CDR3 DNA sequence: TGTGCCATCAGTGATGCGAGCGGGAGAACAGATACGCAGTATTTT. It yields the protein CAISDASGRTDTQYF.

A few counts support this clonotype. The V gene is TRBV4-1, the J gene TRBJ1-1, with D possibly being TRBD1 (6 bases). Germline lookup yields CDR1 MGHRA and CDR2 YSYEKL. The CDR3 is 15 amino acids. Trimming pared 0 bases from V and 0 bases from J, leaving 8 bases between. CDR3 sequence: CASSQDGGVNTEAFF. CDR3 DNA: TGCGCCAGCAGCCAAGATGGGGGCGTGAACACTGAAGCTTTCTTT.

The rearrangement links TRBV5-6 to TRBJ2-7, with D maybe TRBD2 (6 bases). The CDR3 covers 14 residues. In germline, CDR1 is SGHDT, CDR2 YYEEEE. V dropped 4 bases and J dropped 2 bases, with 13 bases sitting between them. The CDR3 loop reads CASSRTIQPYEQYF. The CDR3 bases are TGTGCCAGCAGCCGGACTATCCAACCCTACGAGCAGTACTTC.

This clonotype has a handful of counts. The CDR3 region is CASSFTSGEQYF. CDR3 nucleotides: TGTGCCAGCAGCTTTACCTCGGGGGAGCAGTACTTC. The chain carries TRBV7-2 and TRBJ2-7; D possibly corresponds to TRBD2 (5 bases). V was clipped by 3 bases and J by 7 bases, with 10 bases between them. The CDR3 runs 12 residues. In germline, CDR1 is SGHTA, CDR2 FQGNSA.

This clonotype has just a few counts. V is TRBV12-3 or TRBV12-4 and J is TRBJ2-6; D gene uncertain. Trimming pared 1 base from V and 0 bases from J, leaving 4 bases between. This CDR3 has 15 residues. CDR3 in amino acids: CASSLDRSGANVLTF. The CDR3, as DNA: TGTGCCAGCAGTTTAGATCGCTCTGGGGCCAACGTCCTGACTTTC.